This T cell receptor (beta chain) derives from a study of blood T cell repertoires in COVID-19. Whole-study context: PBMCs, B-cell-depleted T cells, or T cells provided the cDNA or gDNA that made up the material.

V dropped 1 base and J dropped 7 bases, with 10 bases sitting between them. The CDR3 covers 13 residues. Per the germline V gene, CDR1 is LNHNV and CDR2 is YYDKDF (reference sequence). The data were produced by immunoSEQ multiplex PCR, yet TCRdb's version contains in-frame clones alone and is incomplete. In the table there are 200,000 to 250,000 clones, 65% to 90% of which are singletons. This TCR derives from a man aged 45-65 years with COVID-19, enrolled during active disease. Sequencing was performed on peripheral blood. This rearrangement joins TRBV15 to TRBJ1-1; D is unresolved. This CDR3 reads CATSRAYSYEAFF. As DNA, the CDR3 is TGTGCCACCAGCAGAGCCTACTCTTATGAAGCTTTCTTT.